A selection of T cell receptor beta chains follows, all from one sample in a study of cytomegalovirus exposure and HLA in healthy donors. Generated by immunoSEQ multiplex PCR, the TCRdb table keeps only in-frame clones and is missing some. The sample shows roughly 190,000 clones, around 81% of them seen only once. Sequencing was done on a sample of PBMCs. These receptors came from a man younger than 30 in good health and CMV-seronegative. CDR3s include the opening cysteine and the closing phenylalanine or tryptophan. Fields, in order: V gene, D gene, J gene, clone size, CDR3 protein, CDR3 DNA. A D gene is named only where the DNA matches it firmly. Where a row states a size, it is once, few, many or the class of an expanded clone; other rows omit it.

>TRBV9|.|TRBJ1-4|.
CASSVGQDNEKLFF
TGTGCCAGCAGCGTAGGACAGGATAATGAAAAACTGTTTTTT
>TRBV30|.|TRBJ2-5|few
CAWSVTKGGHRETQYF
TGTGCCTGGAGTGTAACTAAGGGGGGGCACAGAGAGACCCAGTACTTC
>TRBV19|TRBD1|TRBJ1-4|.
CASRTGGATNEKLFF
TGTGCCAGTAGGACAGGGGGAGCAACTAATGAAAAACTGTTTTTT
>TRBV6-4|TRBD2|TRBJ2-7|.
CASSKVVAGGPRTYEQYF
TGTGCCAGCAGTAAGGTGGTAGCGGGAGGGCCTAGGACCTACGAGCAGTACTTC
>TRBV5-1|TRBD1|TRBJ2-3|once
CASSDGTGATDTQYF
TGCGCCAGCAGCGACGGGACAGGGGCTACAGATACGCAGTATTTT
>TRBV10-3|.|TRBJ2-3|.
CAIKPDIGTDTQYF
TGTGCCATCAAGCCGGACATAGGCACAGATACGCAGTATTTT
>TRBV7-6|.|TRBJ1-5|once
CASSLEQGFNQPQHF
TGTGCCAGCAGCTTGGAACAGGGCTTTAATCAGCCCCAGCATTTT
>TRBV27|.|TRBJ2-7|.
CTSSLLVPGDLIYEQYF
TGTACCAGCAGTTTACTAGTTCCGGGGGACTTAATCTACGAGCAGTACTTC
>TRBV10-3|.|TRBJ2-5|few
CAISVNRKETQYF
TGTGCCATCAGTGTCAACAGAAAAGAGACCCAGTACTTC
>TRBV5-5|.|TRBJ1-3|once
CASSSGPLSGNTIYF
TGTGCCAGCAGCTCCGGTCCCCTCTCTGGAAACACCATATATTTT
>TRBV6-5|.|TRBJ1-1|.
CASSNRVHTEAFF
TGTGCCAGCAGCAACAGGGTGCACACTGAAGCTTTCTTT
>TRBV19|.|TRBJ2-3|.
CASRGPAGSFSDTQYF
TGTGCCAGTAGGGGCCCGGCAGGGTCTTTTTCAGATACGCAGTATTTT
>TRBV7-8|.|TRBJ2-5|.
CASSLALPNGETQYF
TGTGCCAGCAGCTTAGCGCTTCCCAACGGGGAGACCCAGTACTTC
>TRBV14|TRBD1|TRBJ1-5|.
CASSFQGAPTNQPQHF
TGTGCCAGCAGCTTTCAGGGGGCCCCAACCAATCAGCCCCAGCATTTT
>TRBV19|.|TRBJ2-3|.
CASTIADTQYF
TGTGCCAGTACTATCGCAGATACGCAGTATTTT
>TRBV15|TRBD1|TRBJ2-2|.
CATSGKYGTGGPGELFF
TGTGCCACCAGCGGAAAATACGGGACAGGGGGGCCCGGGGAGCTGTTTTTT
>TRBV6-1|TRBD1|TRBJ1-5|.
CASSSDRGYQPQHF
TGTGCCAGCAGCAGTGACAGGGGGTATCAGCCCCAGCATTTT
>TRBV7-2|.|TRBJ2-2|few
CASSLVGGSSSPGELFF
TGTGCCAGCAGCTTAGTTGGAGGTAGCTCATCCCCCGGGGAGCTGTTTTTT
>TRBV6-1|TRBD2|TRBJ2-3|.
CASSEVAGDADTQYF
TGTGCCAGCAGTGAAGTAGCGGGAGACGCAGATACGCAGTATTTT
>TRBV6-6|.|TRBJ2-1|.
CASRRRGEPPYNEQFF
TGTGCCAGCAGGCGGCGCGGGGAGCCCCCTTACAATGAGCAGTTCTTC